This passage covers 4 T cell receptor beta chains from one sample sequenced in a study of T-cell reconstitution after alpha-beta-depleted transplantation in children. Unique molecular identifiers were used to barcode this TCRbeta library. TCRdb processed the PCR reads anew with MiXCR; each CDR3 protein has one entry. The table includes approximately 290,000 distinct CDR3 sequences, around a tenth detected once. Specimen: peripheral blood, collected 180 days after TCRalphabeta/CD19-depleted stem cell transplant. Receptors were obtained from a male patient aged 2 to 9 who had a stem cell transplant for chronic granulomatous disease, so the T cells may come from the graft donor.

For this clonotype: A much larger clone lies a single base off, so this may be a read error. The chain carries TRBV10-3 and TRBJ2-1, with 7 bases identical to TRBD1. Trimming removed 5 bases from V and 4 bases from J; junction bases left unmatched: 5. The germline CDR1 and CDR2 sequences are ENHRY and SYGVKD. This CDR3 is built from 14 residues. This CDR3 is CAISPGQYYNEQFF. CDR3 nucleotide sequence: TGTGCCATCAGTCCGGGACAGTATTACAATGAGCAGTTCTTC.

This clonotype occurred many times. The V call is TRBV6-2 or TRBV6-3, the J call TRBJ1-5; D gene unclear. Trimming shortened V by 0 bases and J by 0 bases, and 3 bases separated the two germline ends. Germline-derived CDR1 and CDR2 are MNHEY and SVGEGT. The CDR3 consists of 14 residues. The CDR3 loop is CASSYSGSNQPQHF. The CDR3 bases are TGTGCCAGCAGTTACTCGGGTAGCAATCAGCCCCAGCATTTT.

This clonotype showed up many times. The V call is TRBV5-1, the J call TRBJ2-7; TRBD1 agrees at 7 bases. V trimming: 6 bases; J trimming: 2 bases; junction bases outside the gene matches: 8. There are 14 residues in the CDR3. CDR1 is SGHRS and CDR2 is YFSETQ in the germline V gene. The CDR3 coding sequence is TGCGCCAGCACCCCCGGGACAGCCACCTACGAGCAGTACTTC. This translates into CASTPGTATYEQYF.

A word on this clonotype: The junction shows a germline mismatch at one end, possibly a read error. This chain joins TRBV25-1 and TRBJ2-7; perhaps TRBD2 as D (5 bases). Germline loops: CDR1 MGHDK, CDR2 SYGVNS. The CDR3 is made up of 15 amino acids. CDR3 in DNA: TGTGCCAGCTGTGAAAATTCGGGAAGCTCCTACGAGCAGTACTTC. Translating gives CASCENSGSSYEQYF.